This T cell receptor beta chain stems from a study of blood T cell repertoires in COVID-19. In the original processing: Amplification from reference gene primers served as the basis for estimated nucleated cell counts. Method: immunoSEQ multiplex PCR; TCRdb's copy keeps in-frame clones and lacks some. V, J and clone size are those of that table, while D and trimming were read from the DNA. The profile shows about 180,000 clones, about four fifths of them singletons. The junction had 6 bases not matched to a gene; V was cut back by 2 bases and J by 0 bases. This CDR3 has 15 residues. The germline gives CDR1 GTSNPN, CDR2 SVGIG (reference sequence).

The sample taken for sequencing was peripheral blood. The gene calls are TRBV30 and TRBJ2-7; 8 bases line up with TRBD2. This receptor was taken from a woman aged 55-70 years with COVID-19, enrolled during active disease. The CDR3 loop is CAWSTRAGASYEQYF. In DNA form, the CDR3 reads TGTGCCTGGAGTACCCGAGCGGGGGCCTCCTACGAGCAGTACTTC.